This record looks at one T cell receptor beta chain sequence and its context. What it recognizes is unknown. The germline V gene encodes CDR1 LNHDA and CDR2 SQIVND (reference sequence). Deletions cut 5 bases from V and 3 bases from J, with 22 bases between. The CDR3 has 17 residues. Primers for the PCR totalled 60 Vbeta and 13 Jbeta. TCRdb's copy holds only in-frame clones and misses some; the assay was immunoSEQ multiplex PCR. The sample comprises 150,000 to 200,000 clones, roughly 78% of which are singletons, and under 0.75% rests with the top ten. The record originates from a study of cytomegalovirus exposure and HLA in healthy donors. About the study: HLA-typed donors were the source of 80 million to 90 million unique TCRs, which an early data release held. General study findings and limits: Researchers catalogued approximately 160 TCR beta chains as cytomegalovirus-associated. There was a cluster of highly shared sequence variants that was likely a sequencing artifact. In a later analysis, V- and J-gene trimming of beta chains associated with a DCLRE1C missense variant, replicated independently.

The TCR originated in a woman aged 40 to 55 in good health and CMV-seronegative. The rearrangement joins TRBV19 to TRBJ1-2; D is possibly TRBD1 (5 bases). Sequencing was carried out using PBMCs. CDR3 amino acids: CASSLLGDRKPYYGYTF. CDR3 sequence (DNA): TGTGCCAGTAGTCTTTTGGGTGACAGAAAACCTTACTATGGCTACACCTTC.